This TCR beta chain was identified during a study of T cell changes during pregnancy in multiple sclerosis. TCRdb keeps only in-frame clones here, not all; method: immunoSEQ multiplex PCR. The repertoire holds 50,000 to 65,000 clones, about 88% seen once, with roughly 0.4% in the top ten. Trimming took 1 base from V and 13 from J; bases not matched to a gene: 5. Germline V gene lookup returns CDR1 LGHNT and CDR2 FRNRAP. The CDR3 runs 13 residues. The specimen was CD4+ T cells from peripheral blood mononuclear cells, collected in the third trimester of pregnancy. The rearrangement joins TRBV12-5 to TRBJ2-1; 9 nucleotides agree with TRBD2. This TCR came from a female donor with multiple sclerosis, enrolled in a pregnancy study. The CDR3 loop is CASGLDGGLAQFF. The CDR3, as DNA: TGTGCTAGTGGTTTGGACGGGGGACTAGCACAGTTCTTC. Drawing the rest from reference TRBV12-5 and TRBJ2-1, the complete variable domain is DARVTQTPRHKVTEMGQEVTMRCQPILGHNTVFWYRQTMMQGLELLAYFRNRAPLDDSGMPKDRFSAEMPDATLATLKIQPSEPRDSAVYFCASGLDGGLAQFFGPGTRLTVL.